This is a list of T cell receptor beta chains from one sample in a study of T cell responses to AZD1222 COVID-19 vaccine. Only in-frame clones appear in the TCRdb table, and some are missing; sequencing was by immunoSEQ multiplex PCR. The repertoire holds about 120,000 clones, about 87% seen once, with 4.5% to 5% in the top ten. The material was peripheral blood, obtained on day 0 of AZD1222 vaccination. The receptors derive from an adult in good health. The CDR3 runs from the conserved cysteine through the conserved F or W. D genes are given only for firm matches. Rows may omit the clone size; those that give it use once, few, many or a size class.

v_call	j_call	d_call	clone_size	cdr3_aa	cdr3_nt
TRBV28	TRBJ1-4	.	.	CASSPPSGFREKLFF	TGTGCCAGCAGTCCCCCGTCGGGGTTCCGAGAAAAACTGTTTTTT
TRBV2	TRBJ1-2	.	once	CASSAGFSHGYTF	TGTGCCAGCAGCGCAGGGTTTTCCCATGGCTACACCTTC
TRBV11-2	TRBJ2-1	.	.	CASSLVLSSYNEQFF	TGTGCCAGCAGCTTAGTTCTGAGCTCCTACAATGAGCAGTTCTTC
TRBV7-9	TRBJ2-1	.	.	CASTQRGGHNEQFF	TGTGCCAGCACCCAGAGGGGGGGCCACAATGAGCAGTTCTTC
TRBV4-2	TRBJ2-1	.	.	CASSQPDGGQDNEQFF	TGTGCCAGCAGCCAACCTGACGGGGGGCAAGACAATGAGCAGTTCTTC
TRBV2	TRBJ2-1	.	.	CASRGVAEQFF	TGTGCCAGCAGAGGGGTGGCTGAGCAGTTCTTC
TRBV6-5	TRBJ1-1	.	.	CASSRGGSTEAFF	TGTGCCAGCAGTAGAGGGGGATCCACTGAAGCTTTCTTT
TRBV14	TRBJ1-1	.	.	CASSLQPSPNTEAFF	TGTGCCAGCAGCCTGCAACCCTCCCCAAACACTGAAGCTTTCTTT
TRBV27	TRBJ1-4	.	.	CASRQGKEKLFF	TGTGCCAGTCGACAAGGTAAGGAAAAACTGTTTTTT
TRBV29-1	TRBJ1-4	.	.	CSVQQGNEKLFF	TGCAGCGTCCAACAGGGTAATGAAAAACTGTTTTTT
TRBV19	TRBJ2-5	.	.	CASRSQAQETQYF	TGTGCCAGTAGGAGTCAGGCACAAGAGACCCAGTACTTC
TRBV20-1	TRBJ1-4	.	.	CSASAGALNEKLFF	TGCAGTGCTAGTGCAGGGGCGCTTAATGAAAAACTGTTTTTT
TRBV2	TRBJ1-2	.	.	CASSVAGPSGYTF	TGTGCCAGCAGTGTGGCAGGGCCGAGTGGCTACACCTTC
TRBV4-3	TRBJ2-7	TRBD2	.	CASSQGTLAGYEQYF	TGCGCCAGCAGCCAAGGTACACTAGCGGGCTACGAGCAGTACTTC
TRBV23-1	TRBJ1-3	.	medium-sized	CASGNRDKEVLVSGNTIYF	TGCGCCAGCGGTAACCGGGACAAGGAGGTCTTGGTCTCTGGAAACACCATATATTTT
TRBV6-5	TRBJ1-3	.	.	CASSRGVSGNTIYF	TGTGCCAGCAGTAGGGGCGTCTCTGGAAACACCATATATTTT
TRBV7-2	TRBJ2-5	TRBD1	.	CASSLVDRTGGETQYF	TGTGCCAGCAGCTTAGTAGACCGGACAGGAGGAGAGACCCAGTACTTC
TRBV21-1	TRBJ1-1	.	.	CASRPAGTEAFF	TGTGCCAGCAGGCCAGCGGGCACTGAAGCTTTCTTT
TRBV29-1	TRBJ2-1	.	once	CSVGQDSYNEQFF	TGCAGCGTTGGACAGGACTCCTACAATGAGCAGTTCTTC
TRBV9	TRBJ2-5	.	once	CASSKEETQYF	TGTGCCAGCAGCAAAGAAGAGACCCAGTACTTC
TRBV27	TRBJ2-7	TRBD1	.	CASSGIEGAGYEQYF	TGTGCCAGCAGTGGAATTGAGGGGGCGGGCTACGAGCAGTACTTC